The sequence of this T cell receptor (beta chain) was determined in a study of T cells in narcolepsy. Overall study findings and caveats: In some patient and control memory CD4+ samples, autoreactive clones were absent.

As to this clone: Its antigen remains unknown.

The protocol was immunoSEQ multiplex PCR, while the TCRdb copy is restricted to in-frame clones and leaves out a portion. The sample holds 20,000 to 30,000 clones; around 63% are singletons and the top ten take about 12%. Per germline, CDR1 MNHNS and CDR2 SASEGT. The CDR3 extends over 15 amino acids. Trimming removed 6 bases from V and 4 bases from J, with 19 bases in between. This receptor was taken from a human donor in good health. The genes are TRBV6-1 and TRBJ2-7, with D uncertain. The sequenced material came from memory (CD45RA-) CD4+ T cells from blood. The CDR3 DNA reads as TGTGCCAGCAGCCCCAGTGGCGTTGAATGGTACGAGCAGTACTTC. Protein product: CASSPSGVEWYEQYF.